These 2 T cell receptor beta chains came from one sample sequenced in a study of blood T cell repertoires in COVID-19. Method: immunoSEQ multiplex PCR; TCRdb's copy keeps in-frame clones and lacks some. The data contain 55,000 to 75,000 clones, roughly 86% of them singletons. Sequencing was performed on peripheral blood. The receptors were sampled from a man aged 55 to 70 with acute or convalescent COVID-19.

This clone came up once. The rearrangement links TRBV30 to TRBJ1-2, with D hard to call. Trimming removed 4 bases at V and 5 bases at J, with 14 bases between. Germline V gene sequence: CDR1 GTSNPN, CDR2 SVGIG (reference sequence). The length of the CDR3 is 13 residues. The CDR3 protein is CAWTPYGGYGYTF. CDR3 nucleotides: TGTGCCTGGACCCCCTATGGAGGGTATGGCTACACCTTC.

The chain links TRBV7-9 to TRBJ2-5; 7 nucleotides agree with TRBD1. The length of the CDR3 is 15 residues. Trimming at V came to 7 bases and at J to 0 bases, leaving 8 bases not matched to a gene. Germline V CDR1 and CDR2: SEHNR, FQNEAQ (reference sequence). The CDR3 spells CASTNKDRNQETQYF. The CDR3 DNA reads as TGTGCCAGCACCAATAAGGACAGGAACCAAGAGACCCAGTACTTC.